This T cell receptor beta chain was sequenced during a study of CD8 T cells in Susac syndrome. The V gene end was trimmed by 6 bases and the J gene end by 6 bases; junction bases not matched to a gene: 5. This CDR3 has 14 residues. The germline CDR1 and CDR2 sequences are SEHNR and FQNEAQ (reference sequence). Reverse transcription of roughly 0.45 to 1 ug RNA was carried out with random hexamers. TCRdb analysed the immunoSEQ multiplex PCR reads with MiXCR anew, one entry per CDR3 protein. Of some 120,000 distinct CDR3 sequences in the sample, 90% to 95% were seen once. The chain links TRBV7-9 to TRBJ2-2; 9 bases agree with TRBD2. This clonotype originated in a human donor with Susac syndrome. Source material: CD8+ T cells from PBMCs. The CDR3 DNA reads TGTGCCAGCAGGGGACTAGCATTGCCCGGGGAGCTGTTTTTT. This sequence encodes CASRGLALPGELFF.